A selection of T cell receptor beta chains follows, all from one sample in a study of OX40 agonist ivuxolimab in advanced cancers. Profiling relied on immunoSEQ multiplex PCR, and the TCRdb table lists in-frame clones only, not all of them. The top ten clones hold 21% of a sample with nearly 20,000 clones, 83% of them seen once. The starting material was CD4+ or CD8+ T cells sorted from blood, obtained in a trial of the OX40 agonist ivuxolimab. The source of these receptors is an adult with an advanced solid tumor such as melanoma, head and neck, liver or kidney cancer. CDR3s include the opening cysteine and the closing phenylalanine or tryptophan. The D gene is left open where the match is weak.

d_call	v_call	j_call	cdr3_nt	cdr3_aa
-	TRBV19	TRBJ1-1	TGTGCCAGTAAATATCGGGCTAGGACTGAAGCTTTCTTT	CASKYRARTEAFF
-	TRBV11-2	TRBJ2-7	TGTGCCAGCAGCTTAGGGGGGCAGGGCTACGAGCAGTACTTC	CASSLGGQGYEQYF
TRBD1	TRBV11-2	TRBJ2-7	TGTGCCAGCAGCTTTGACAGGGGGCTCTACGAGCAGTACTTC	CASSFDRGLYEQYF
-	TRBV10-3	TRBJ1-3	TGTGCCTCTAGAGTTACCCCCCGGGACCCTGGAAACACCATATATTTT	CASRVTPRDPGNTIYF
TRBD1	TRBV6-1	TRBJ1-5	TGTGCCAGCAGGGGGGACAGGGATTTAGGACCCCAGCATTTT	CASRGDRDLGPQHF
-	TRBV9	TRBJ2-1	TGTGCCAGCAGCATTCGAGGTGAGCAGTTCTTC	CASSIRGEQFF
TRBD1	TRBV27	TRBJ1-1	TGTGCCAGCAGTTTGCAGTGGACAGGGGCCGAGGACACTGAAGCTTTCTTT	CASSLQWTGAEDTEAFF
-	TRBV7-8	TRBJ2-1	TGTGCCAGCAGCTTTCAGGGAGGAAATGAGCAGTTCTTC	CASSFQGGNEQFF
-	TRBV28	TRBJ1-2	TGTGCCAGCAGTCAACCGGGACAACCTCTCTATGGCTACACCTTC	CASSQPGQPLYGYTF
TRBD2	TRBV13	TRBJ2-1	TGTGCCAGCAGCCCTCAGACTAGCGGAAATGAGCAGTTCTTC	CASSPQTSGNEQFF
TRBD2	TRBV2	TRBJ2-1	TGTGCCAGCAGTGAACCCCGGACTAGCGGGGAGCTCTTCTACAATGAGCAGTTCTTC	CASSEPRTSGELFYNEQFF
-	TRBV6-5	TRBJ1-4	TGTGCCAGCAGTTACACTTCCGGCGGGAAACTGTTTTTT	CASSYTSGGKLFF
TRBD1	TRBV7-3	TRBJ2-2	TGTGCCAGCAGCCTACGGGACAGGGGGAACACCGGGGAGCTGTTTTTT	CASSLRDRGNTGELFF
-	TRBV28	TRBJ2-7	TGTGCCAGCAGTTTATGGAACCCACCGGGTCGGGCCCCCGAGCAGTACTTC	CASSLWNPPGRAPEQYF
-	TRBV6-5	TRBJ1-1	TGTGCCAGCAGTTTTGCAGGGGTGAACACTGAAGCTTTCTTT	CASSFAGVNTEAFF